This is a list of T cell receptor beta chains from one sample in a study of blood T cell repertoires in COVID-19. Assay used: immunoSEQ multiplex PCR; TCRdb lists only in-frame clones, some missing. The sample yields 200,000 to 250,000 clones, roughly 84% seen once. The source material was peripheral blood. Receptor source: a man aged 35 to 55 with acute or convalescent COVID-19. Each CDR3 is given without its conserved first and last residue.

V gene: TRBV6-5; CDR3 protein: ASSYPMTSGGIEQY
V gene: TRBV5-8; CDR3 protein: ASSILTGGTGNTIY
V gene: TRBV12-3/TRBV12-4; CDR3 protein: ASSMGGFQPQH
V gene: TRBV5-8; CDR3 protein: ASSFPTAQH
V gene: TRBV6-9; CDR3 protein: ASTYEDEPQH
V gene: TRBV19; CDR3 protein: ASSTAGTGSRDTQY
V gene: TRBV15; CDR3 protein: ATSRRTADRMREKLF
V gene: TRBV5-1; CDR3 protein: ASSLEVAQRPEAF
V gene: TRBV6-6; CDR3 protein: ASSPQGPRLGEQY
V gene: TRBV18; CDR3 protein: ASSLGQGWNSPLH
V gene: TRBV6-1; CDR3 protein: ASSEARGINQPQH
V gene: TRBV7-2; CDR3 protein: ASSHWDRGSGNTIY
V gene: TRBV19; CDR3 protein: ASSIVIGGTTGELF
V gene: TRBV24-1; CDR3 protein: AISEGDNGYT
V gene: TRBV11-3; CDR3 protein: ASSLDQGTQY
V gene: TRBV30; CDR3 protein: AWSVPQNNSPLH
V gene: TRBV21-1; CDR3 protein: ASSARDSYEQY
V gene: TRBV6-5; CDR3 protein: ASSYSFGSEAF
V gene: TRBV30; CDR3 protein: AWHSGQGNEKLF
V gene: TRBV10-3; CDR3 protein: AITEGRETEAF
V gene: TRBV11-1; CDR3 protein: ASSDQGEMNTEAF
V gene: TRBV13; CDR3 protein: ASVPGTAYNEQF
V gene: TRBV6-5; CDR3 protein: ASSRRPDNDYGYT
V gene: TRBV9; CDR3 protein: ASSPRMGGGKEKLF
V gene: TRBV19; CDR3 protein: ASSVGLAGASKTTDTQY
V gene: TRBV5-4; CDR3 protein: ASSSPDRDYGYT
V gene: TRBV9; CDR3 protein: ASSVAPVRGRWNEQF
V gene: TRBV7-9; CDR3 protein: ASSLNRVETNEKLF
V gene: TRBV6-5; CDR3 protein: ASSFKNEQF
V gene: TRBV13; CDR3 protein: ASSPGLAGWNTQY
V gene: TRBV12-5; CDR3 protein: ASGSRRGAYETQY
V gene: TRBV6-1; CDR3 protein: ASSEQGAISPLH
V gene: TRBV21-1; CDR3 protein: ASSTDRERGYT
V gene: TRBV1; CDR3 protein: TSSAYVTGRGNTGELF
V gene: TRBV6-6; CDR3 protein: ASSPKVRTGFFSGEQF
V gene: TRBV5-6; CDR3 protein: ASSTQTGWTGELF
V gene: TRBV9; CDR3 protein: ASSPGARGGQETQY
V gene: TRBV7-2; CDR3 protein: ASSLVSQKGTEAF
V gene: TRBV4-3; CDR3 protein: ASSQDGSGVMSEKLF
V gene: TRBV5-1; CDR3 protein: ASSSGIYSGANVLT
V gene: TRBV5-4; CDR3 protein: ASSVGQAYGYT
V gene: TRBV6-1; CDR3 protein: ASSEAYWYGYT
V gene: TRBV12-3/TRBV12-4; CDR3 protein: ASSVGPYEQY
V gene: TRBV24-1; CDR3 protein: ATSGGSYSNQPQH
V gene: TRBV2; CDR3 protein: ASRARTGLDQPQH
V gene: TRBV5-1; CDR3 protein: ASSPSDRGESPLH
V gene: TRBV5-3; CDR3 protein: ARSQGNAGNTIY
V gene: TRBV10-3; CDR3 protein: AIRDGGTGNTIY
V gene: TRBV25-1; CDR3 protein: ASSPRRDRGHSNYGYT
V gene: TRBV10-2; CDR3 protein: ASSAPGQGTYEQY
V gene: TRBV9; CDR3 protein: ASNYGGSSYNEQF
V gene: TRBV3-1/TRBV3-2; CDR3 protein: ASSRQPGTEAF
V gene: TRBV5-5; CDR3 protein: ASSLRGHNYGYT
V gene: TRBV11-1; CDR3 protein: ASSFDTSETQY
V gene: TRBV7-2; CDR3 protein: ASSFDRGVGYGYT
V gene: TRBV7-9; CDR3 protein: ASSFQGAVNQPQH
V gene: TRBV30; CDR3 protein: AWSPRGGGNTIY
V gene: TRBV2; CDR3 protein: ASSLDRGQSGGYT
V gene: TRBV12-3/TRBV12-4; CDR3 protein: ASSLVGVNTIY